These T cell receptor beta chains were read from a single sample in a study of T-cell memory formation after mild COVID-19. In TCRdb, the 5' RACE reads were re-called with MiXCR into one record per CDR3 protein. The profile shows tens of thousands of distinct CDR3 sequences, 10% to 15% of them singletons. Sequenced material: PBMCs or a T cell subset sorted from them (not recorded which). These receptors all stem from an adult woman who had mild COVID-19 (a few samples of this study predate the infection). Cell type and time point are not known. The CDR3 runs from the conserved cysteine through the conserved F or W. D genes are given only for firm matches. Not every row has a clone size; where given, it reads once, few, many or a size class.

cdr3_nt	cdr3_aa	j_call	cdr3_length	d_call	clone_size	v_call
TGTGCCAGCAGCTCCTACAATGAGTGGTTCTTC	CASSSYNEWFF	TRBJ2-1	11	.	many	TRBV5-6
TGTGCCAGCTCCTTCCGATCGGGGGACAATGAGCAGTTCTTC	CASSFRSGDNEQFF	TRBJ2-1	14	.	.	TRBV25-1
TGCAGCGGAACAGGACAAAGACAAGAGACCCAGTACTTC	CSGTGQRQETQYF	TRBJ2-5	13	.	.	TRBV29-1
TGTGCCAGCAGCGTAGATTCCTTACCGGGACCGGGGGAGCAGTACTTC	CASSVDSLPGPGEQYF	TRBJ2-7	16	.	.	TRBV9
TGTGCCAGCAGTACCGGGACAGCCTTTCGTTCTTCTGGAAACACCATATATTTT	CASSTGTAFRSSGNTIYF	TRBJ1-3	18	TRBD1	.	TRBV6-2/TRBV6-3
TGTGCCAGCAGCTTGGATAGCGGGAGTCCCTACGAGCAGTACTTC	CASSLDSGSPYEQYF	TRBJ2-7	15	TRBD2	.	TRBV5-5
TGCAGCGTCGCGGGACAGCCTCACACCGGGGAGCTGTTTTTT	CSVAGQPHTGELFF	TRBJ2-2	14	.	.	TRBV29-1
TGTGCCAGCAGCTTGGGGGCAGGGATGGATACGCAGTATTTT	CASSLGAGMDTQYF	TRBJ2-3	14	.	few	TRBV7-9
TGTGCCAGCAGTTACACTAGCGGGAGGTACAATGAGCAGTTCTTC	CASSYTSGRYNEQFF	TRBJ2-1	15	TRBD2	.	TRBV6-6
TGTGCCAGCAGCGCCACTGCCTTGGGTTATTCACCCCTCCACTTT	CASSATALGYSPLHF	TRBJ1-6	15	.	few	TRBV13
TGTGCCAGCAGTGTAATTAGGGGGACTACGCAGTATTTT	CASSVIRGTTQYF	TRBJ2-3	13	.	.	TRBV12-3/TRBV12-4
TGTGCCAGTAGTATGGGGTTGAACACTGAAGCTTTCTTT	CASSMGLNTEAFF	TRBJ1-1	13	.	.	TRBV19
TGCGCCAGCAGCCAAGAGTGGGGGACAGGGGCTGAAGCTTTCTTT	CASSQEWGTGAEAFF	TRBJ1-1	15	TRBD1	few	TRBV4-3
TGTGCCACCAGGGCCACAGGGAACGGGGCCAACGTCCTGACTTTC	CATRATGNGANVLTF	TRBJ2-6	15	.	few	TRBV15
TGTGCCAGTAGTATTCGGTGGGCCGGGGAGCTGTTTTTT	CASSIRWAGELFF	TRBJ2-2	13	.	.	TRBV19
TGCGCCAGCAGCCAAGATTCGGGCGGGGAGCTGTTTTTT	CASSQDSGGELFF	TRBJ2-2	13	.	few	TRBV4-3
TGTGCCACCAGTGGACACATAGCGGGAGAGGACAATGAGCAGTTCTTC	CATSGHIAGEDNEQFF	TRBJ2-1	16	TRBD2	.	TRBV24-1
TGTGCCAGCGGATTTCCGGGACAGGGTGAAAACATTCAGTACTTC	CASGFPGQGENIQYF	TRBJ2-4	15	TRBD1	.	TRBV5-6
TGTGCCAGCAGCTTAGTCGGGGCGGGGAACACAGATACGCAGTATTTT	CASSLVGAGNTDTQYF	TRBJ2-3	16	.	many	TRBV7-9
TGTGCCAGCAGCCCCCAGCTCCGAGGGGACAATGAGCAGTTCTTC	CASSPQLRGDNEQFF	TRBJ2-1	15	.	.	TRBV7-2
TGCGCCAGCAGCTTGACCACGGGGGCCCCCTACAATGAGCAGTTCTTC	CASSLTTGAPYNEQFF	TRBJ2-1	16	.	many	TRBV5-1
TGCAGTGCTTTACCTCGGACAAGTAAAAACTATGGCTACACCTTC	CSALPRTSKNYGYTF	TRBJ1-2	15	.	.	TRBV20-1
TGTGCCAGCAGCCACGCTCGAACGGTCCTGGGCAATGAGCAGTTCTTC	CASSHARTVLGNEQFF	TRBJ2-1	16	.	.	TRBV4-2
TGCGCCAGCAGCCCGAGGACAGGGGAGATCCCTGGGGCCAACGTCCTGACTTTC	CASSPRTGEIPGANVLTF	TRBJ2-6	18	TRBD1	.	TRBV4-3
TGTGCCAGCAGCCCCGGTAGGCTCAACGAGCAGTACTTC	CASSPGRLNEQYF	TRBJ2-7	13	.	few	TRBV6-5
TGTGCCAGCAGCCAGCTAGCGGGGGGGCGTCCTGAGCAGTTCTTC	CASSQLAGGRPEQFF	TRBJ2-1	15	TRBD2	many	TRBV7-6
TGCGCCAGCAGTGACAGGCCTATCTATAATTCACCCCTCCACTTT	CASSDRPIYNSPLHF	TRBJ1-6	15	.	.	TRBV5-1
TGTGCCACCAGCAGAGATCCAGGACAGGGCTACAATGAGCAGTTCTTC	CATSRDPGQGYNEQFF	TRBJ2-1	16	TRBD1	.	TRBV15
TGTGCCAGCAGCGTCGCAACCTCCACTGAAGCTTTCTTT	CASSVATSTEAFF	TRBJ1-1	13	.	.	TRBV9
TGTGCCAGCAGCCCCGAGGGACGGCACAATGAGCAGTTCTTC	CASSPEGRHNEQFF	TRBJ2-1	14	.	many	TRBV5-6
TGCAGCTACTTCAGCGGGAGTTGGAACGTGTATGAGCAGTTCTTC	CSYFSGSWNVYEQFF	TRBJ2-1	15	TRBD2	.	TRBV29-1
TGTGCCAGCAGCTCGCACCCCAGGGCTGGGGCCAACGTCCTGACTTTC	CASSSHPRAGANVLTF	TRBJ2-6	16	.	few	TRBV7-9
TGTGCCAGCAGCCGCAATCGGGACTACTATGGCTACACCTTC	CASSRNRDYYGYTF	TRBJ1-2	14	.	.	TRBV9
TGTGCCAGCAGTTTTCCCCTCAACATGAACACTGAAGCTTTCTTT	CASSFPLNMNTEAFF	TRBJ1-1	15	.	few	TRBV12-3/TRBV12-4
TGTGCCAGCAGCTTAAGTATGACCGGGGAGCTGTTTTTT	CASSLSMTGELFF	TRBJ2-2	13	.	.	TRBV7-3
TGTGCCAGCAGAAAGGGTATCACTGAAGCTTTCTTT	CASRKGITEAFF	TRBJ1-1	12	.	few	TRBV27
TGTGCCAGCTCACCACCCACTAGCGGGTACAGCAATGAGCAGTTCTTC	CASSPPTSGYSNEQFF	TRBJ2-1	16	TRBD2	few	TRBV18
TGTGCCACCTCACAAGGGGTGGGAACTGAAGCTTTCTTT	CATSQGVGTEAFF	TRBJ1-1	13	.	few	TRBV24-1
TGTGCCAGCAGCCTTAGCGGGAGTATGACCGGGGAGCTGTTTTTT	CASSLSGSMTGELFF	TRBJ2-2	15	TRBD2	.	TRBV9
TGCAGTGCTAGAGGGGAGATTGGGGTGTACGAGCAGTACTTC	CSARGEIGVYEQYF	TRBJ2-7	14	.	.	TRBV20-1
TGCGCCAGCAGTAAAACAGGGGGCGTTGATTCACCCCTCCACTTT	CASSKTGGVDSPLHF	TRBJ1-6	15	TRBD1	.	TRBV4-1
TGTGCCAGCAGCCAAGCCGGGACAGCCGTCCCCTATGGCTACACCTTC	CASSQAGTAVPYGYTF	TRBJ1-2	16	TRBD1	few	TRBV7-6
TGTGCCAGCAGTCTCATCTTTGAACGGGGGGGGCCAGGGGAGACCCAGTACTTC	CASSLIFERGGPGETQYF	TRBJ2-5	18	TRBD2	.	TRBV12-3/TRBV12-4
TGTGCCAGCAGCTCTCATAGTACTACGGTAGATACGCAGTATTTT	CASSSHSTTVDTQYF	TRBJ2-3	15	.	few	TRBV11-3
TGTGCCAGCAGTCCCATCCGGGTAAGCGACTACGAGCAGTACTTC	CASSPIRVSDYEQYF	TRBJ2-7	15	.	.	TRBV12-3/TRBV12-4
TGCAGTGCTAGATCGGGAGGGGACGTTGAGCAGTTCTTC	CSARSGGDVEQFF	TRBJ2-1	13	TRBD2	medium-sized	TRBV20-1
TGTGCCAGCAGTTTCCATCCTCAGGGGAATAGGAATCAGCCCCAGCATTTT	CASSFHPQGNRNQPQHF	TRBJ1-5	17	.	.	TRBV6-6
TGTGCCACCAAATCGGGACAGGGCGCAGATACGCAGTATTTT	CATKSGQGADTQYF	TRBJ2-3	14	TRBD1	many	TRBV15
TGTGCCACCAGTGCCGATTCCTACGAGCAGTACTTC	CATSADSYEQYF	TRBJ2-7	12	.	few	TRBV24-1
TGTGCCAGCAGTAGCGGAAACACCGGGGAGCTGTTTTTT	CASSSGNTGELFF	TRBJ2-2	13	.	few	TRBV6-2/TRBV6-3
TGTGCCAGCAGCTCCCCCGCGGGGGGGCCCACGCCCTATAATTCACCCCTCCACTTT	CASSSPAGGPTPYNSPLHF	TRBJ1-6	19	.	.	TRBV7-2
TGTGCCAGCAGCCAGGGGTTAGGGGAGGACAATGAGCAGTTCTTC	CASSQGLGEDNEQFF	TRBJ2-1	15	.	many	TRBV7-9
TGTGCCAGCAGCTCCGGCAGGGAAGACGAGCAGTACTTC	CASSSGREDEQYF	TRBJ2-7	13	.	.	TRBV5-8
TGCGCCAGCAGTCAAGAGGGTTTGCGTGATGAAAAACTGTTTTTT	CASSQEGLRDEKLFF	TRBJ1-4	15	.	.	TRBV4-1
TGTGCCAGCAGTTTGTTAGAGGGAGGCGAGCAGTACTTC	CASSLLEGGEQYF	TRBJ2-7	13	.	.	TRBV12-3/TRBV12-4
TGTGCCAGCAGTGTTGGGGTATTCGGCTACGAGCAGTACTTC	CASSVGVFGYEQYF	TRBJ2-7	14	.	few	TRBV25-1
TGCAGCGTTGAGGGGGGGCGAGACTATGGCTACACCTTC	CSVEGGRDYGYTF	TRBJ1-2	13	.	.	TRBV29-1
TGTGCCAGCAGCCGTAGTCAGGGGGACACTGAAGCTTTCTTT	CASSRSQGDTEAFF	TRBJ1-1	14	TRBD1	.	TRBV7-9
TGTGCCAGCATTCGGACAGAGGGCTATGGCTACACCTTC	CASIRTEGYGYTF	TRBJ1-2	13	.	few	TRBV6-1